These 18 T cell receptor beta chains originate from one sample sequenced in a study of blood T cell repertoires in COVID-19. The protocol was immunoSEQ multiplex PCR, while the TCRdb copy is restricted to in-frame clones and leaves out a portion. This sample yields around 150,000 clones, of which over 60% are seen a single time; 15% to 20% belongs to the top ten. Sequencing was carried out using peripheral blood. The origin of the receptors is a man aged 50-60 years with acute or convalescent COVID-19.

This clone was seen more than once but under ten times. DNA for the CDR3: TGTGCCAGCTCACCATTCGAACAGGACCCCCTCTCAAACACTGAAGCTTTCTTT. Translating gives CASSPFEQDPLSNTEAFF. The chain carries TRBV18 and TRBJ1-1; D is perhaps TRBD1 (5 bases). V gave up 2 bases and J gave up 2 bases, with 21 bases separating them. The germline V gene encodes CDR1 KGHSH and CDR2 LQKENI. The CDR3 covers 18 residues.

The genes are TRBV5-1 and TRBJ1-2; D unresolved. CDR3 size: 13 residues. Germline V CDR1 and CDR2: SGHRS, YFSETQ. Trimming removed 0 bases from V and 7 bases from J, with 10 bases in between. CDR3 sequence reads: CASSLGGDSGYTF. The CDR3 coding sequence is TGCGCCAGCAGCTTGGGAGGAGATAGTGGCTACACCTTC.

This clone was counted at least ten times. This rearrangement joins TRBV6-5 to TRBJ1-2; 11 nucleotides line up with TRBD1. The CDR3 has 13 residues. Germline CDR1 MNHEY, CDR2 SVGAGI. Unmatched junction bases numbered 8, after V lost 10 bases and J lost 7 bases. The DNA of the CDR3 is TGTGCCACCCCGGGACAGGGGGTTGCTGGCTACACCTTC. This translates into CATPGQGVAGYTF.

CDR3 residues: CASSSTGGEGNTEAFF. In DNA form, the CDR3 reads TGTGCCAGCAGCTCTACAGGGGGCGAGGGGAACACTGAAGCTTTCTTT. The chain carries TRBV11-2 and TRBJ1-1, with 9 nucleotides matching TRBD1. The CDR3 runs 16 residues. After removal of 4 bases from V and 1 base from J, the junction contained 7 bases not matched to a gene. Germline V gives CDR1 SGHAT, CDR2 FQNNGV.

This chain joins TRBV30 and TRBJ2-1, with 8 bases fitting TRBD1. The V gene's germline CDR1 is GTSNPN and CDR2 SVGIG (reference sequence). J lost 4 bases, V lost 2 bases, and 13 bases had no gene match. The length of the CDR3 is 17 residues. CDR3 nucleotides: TGTGCCTGGAGTCCCGATCGACAGGGGCGCTCGTACAATGAGCAGTTCTTC. Translating gives CAWSPDRQGRSYNEQFF. Filled out from reference TRBV30 and TRBJ2-1, the complete variable domain reads SQTIHQWPATLVQPVGSPLSLECTVEGTSNPNLYWYRQAAGRGLQLLFYSVGIGQISSEVPQNLSASRPQDRQFILSSKKLLLSDSGFYLCAWSPDRQGRSYNEQFFGPGTRLTVL.

V usage is TRBV5-1 and J usage is TRBJ2-5, with D possibly matching TRBD2 (5 bases). The CDR3 runs to 13 residues. Trimming took 6 bases from V and 5 from J, leaving 14 bases between them. The germline CDR1 and CDR2 sequences are SGHRS and YFSETQ. The CDR3: CASNRDVGETQYF. The CDR3 coding sequence is TGCGCCAGCAACCGGGATGTCGGGGAGACCCAGTACTTC.

V is TRBV7-6 and J is TRBJ2-7, with D perhaps matching TRBD2 (5 bases). The germline V gene encodes CDR1 SGHVS and CDR2 FNYEAQ. The CDR3 is 13 residues long. V lost 1 base and J lost 4, with 8 bases in between. The CDR3 nucleotides read TGTGCCAGCAGCTTAGGGCCGGGGTACGAGCAGTACTTC. This encodes CASSLGPGYEQYF.

V is TRBV7-8 and J is TRBJ1-2; perhaps TRBD1 as D (5 bases). V was trimmed by 1 base and J by 2 bases, leaving 11 bases between them. The CDR3 has 15 residues. Per the germline V gene, CDR1 is SGHVS and CDR2 is FQNEAQ. The CDR3 nucleotides read TGTGCCAGCAGCTTAGATACCAGGGCAAACTATGGCTACACCTTC. Translated: CASSLDTRANYGYTF.

The chain uses TRBV4-1 and TRBJ2-7; 10 bases are shared with TRBD2. Germline values: CDR1 MGHRA, CDR2 YSYEKL. There are 14 residues in the CDR3. V lost 4 bases, J lost 5 bases, and 5 bases stayed unmatched. This chain's CDR3 is CASSPPLAGDEQYV. In DNA form, the CDR3 reads TGCGCCAGCAGCCCCCCCCTAGCGGGGGACGAGCAGTACGTC.

The chain is built from TRBV19 and TRBJ2-1; 7 nucleotides line up with TRBD2. The CDR3 runs 15 residues. Germline V gives CDR1 LNHDA, CDR2 SQIVND (reference sequence). The J segment lost 7 bases and the V segment lost 5 bases, leaving 11 bases of the junction unmatched. The CDR3 bases are TGTGCCAGTAGTTTGGGGGGGAGAGGTAGGAATGAGCAGTTCTTC. It is translated as CASSLGGRGRNEQFF.

This clone was seen more than once but under ten times. V gene TRBV6-1 combines with J gene TRBJ2-7, with 8 bases identical to TRBD2. The CDR3 runs to 13 residues. Losses at the gene ends were 3 bases for V and 7 bases for J; bases not matched to a gene: 5. Germline assignment: CDR1 MNHNS and CDR2 SASEGT. Here the CDR3 reads CASSDRGGGEQYV. For the CDR3, the DNA is TGTGCCAGCAGTGATCGGGGGGGAGGTGAGCAGTACGTC.

This chain links TRBV10-2 with TRBJ1-3, with 11 bases matching TRBD1. CDR3 length equals 17 residues. Germline loops: CDR1 WSHSY, CDR2 SAAADI. V was clipped by 0 bases and J by 1 base; unmatched bases: 2. The CDR3 loop is CASSESGTGGSGNTIYF. The CDR3 region has the DNA TGCGCCAGCAGTGAGTCGGGGACAGGGGGTTCTGGAAACACCATATATTTT.

This clone was detected only a few times. V is TRBV19 and J is TRBJ1-4; D perhaps matches TRBD1 (5 bases). The V end lost 4 bases, the J end lost 8 bases, and 17 bases lay between the germline ends. CDR1 and CDR2 (germline): LNHDA, SQIVND (reference sequence). The CDR3 consists of 15 residues. CDR3 loop: CASSTHDSLGEKLFF. DNA for the CDR3: TGTGCCAGTAGTACTCACGACAGCCTGGGAGAAAAACTGTTTTTT.

About this clone itself: The identical CDR3 is also encoded by other nucleotide sequences in the sample. The chain joins TRBV5-1 to TRBJ2-5; 7 bases agree with TRBD2. V shed 0 bases and J 1 base; nucleotides not matched to a gene: 3. Germline V lookup: CDR1 SGHRS, CDR2 YFSETQ. The CDR3 spans 15 residues. The CDR3 spells CASSLGGGGQETQYF. The CDR3 nucleotides are TGCGCCAGCAGCTTGGGTGGCGGGGGCCAAGAGACCCAGTACTTC.

The J gene is TRBJ1-1, the V gene TRBV30; D remains ambiguous. Germline CDR1 and CDR2: GTSNPN and SVGIG (reference sequence). CDR3 length equals 14 residues. Trimming took 4 bases from V and 0 from J, leaving 12 bases between them. The CDR3 reads CAWTVGQLNTEAFF. The CDR3 nucleotides are TGTGCCTGGACCGTGGGCCAGTTGAACACTGAAGCTTTCTTT.

The chain combines TRBV5-1 with TRBJ2-7; maybe TRBD1 (6 bases). Trimming shortened V by 5 bases and J by 4 bases, and 13 bases separated the two germline ends. Germline CDR1 and CDR2: SGHRS and YFSETQ. The CDR3 runs 13 residues. The CDR3 reads CASSPGQKYEQYF. Here the CDR3 DNA reads TGCGCCAGCAGTCCGGGACAAAAGTACGAGCAGTACTTC.

This clone was seen a handful of times. The J gene is TRBJ2-7, the V gene TRBV7-8, with 7 bases matching TRBD2. V was pared by 1 base and J by 3 bases, with 6 bases of the junction left unmatched. CDR3 length: 15 residues. Germline CDR1 and CDR2: SGHVS and FQNEAQ. The CDR3: CASSLGRGVNYEQYV. CDR3 nucleotides: TGTGCCAGCAGCTTAGGACGGGGGGTGAACTACGAGCAGTACGTC.

The CDR3 spells CASSPLGGANVLTF. CDR3 DNA: TGTGCCAGCAGCCCCCTAGGCGGGGCCAACGTCCTGACTTTC. The rearrangement links TRBV9 to TRBJ2-6; D is unresolved. V lost 4 bases, J lost 4 bases, and 9 bases lay in between. In germline, CDR1 is SGDLS, CDR2 YYNGEE. There are 14 residues in the CDR3.